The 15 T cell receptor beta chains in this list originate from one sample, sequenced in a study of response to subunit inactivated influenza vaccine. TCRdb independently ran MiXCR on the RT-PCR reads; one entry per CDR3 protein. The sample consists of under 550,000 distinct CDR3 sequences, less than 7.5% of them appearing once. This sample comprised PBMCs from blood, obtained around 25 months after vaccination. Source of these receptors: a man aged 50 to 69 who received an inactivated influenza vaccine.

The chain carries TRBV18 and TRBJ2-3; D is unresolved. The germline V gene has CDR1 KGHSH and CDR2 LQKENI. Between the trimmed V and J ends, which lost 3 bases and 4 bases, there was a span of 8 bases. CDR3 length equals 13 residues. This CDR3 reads CASSPGAADTQYF. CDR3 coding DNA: TGTGCCAGCTCACCCGGTGCCGCAGATACGCAGTATTTT.

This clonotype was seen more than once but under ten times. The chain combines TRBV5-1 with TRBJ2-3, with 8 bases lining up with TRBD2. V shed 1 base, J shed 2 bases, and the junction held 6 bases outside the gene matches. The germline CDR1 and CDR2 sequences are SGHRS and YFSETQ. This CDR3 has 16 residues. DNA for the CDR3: TGCGCCAGCAGCTTGATGAGCGGGGGAACCACAGATACGCAGTATTTT. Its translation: CASSLMSGGTTDTQYF.

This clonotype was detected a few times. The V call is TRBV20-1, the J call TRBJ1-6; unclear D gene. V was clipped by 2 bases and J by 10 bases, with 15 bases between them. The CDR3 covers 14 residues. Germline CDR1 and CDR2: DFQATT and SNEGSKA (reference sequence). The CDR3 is CSARLQRERSPLHF. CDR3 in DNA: TGCAGTGCTAGATTGCAGAGGGAGAGGTCACCCCTCCACTTT.

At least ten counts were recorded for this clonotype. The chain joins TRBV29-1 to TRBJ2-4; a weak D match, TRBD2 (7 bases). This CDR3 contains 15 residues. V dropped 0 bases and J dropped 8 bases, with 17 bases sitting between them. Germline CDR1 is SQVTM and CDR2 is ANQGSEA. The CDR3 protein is CSVEDRRGPVYIQYF. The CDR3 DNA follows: TGCAGCGTTGAAGATAGGCGGGGGCCAGTGTACATTCAGTACTTC.

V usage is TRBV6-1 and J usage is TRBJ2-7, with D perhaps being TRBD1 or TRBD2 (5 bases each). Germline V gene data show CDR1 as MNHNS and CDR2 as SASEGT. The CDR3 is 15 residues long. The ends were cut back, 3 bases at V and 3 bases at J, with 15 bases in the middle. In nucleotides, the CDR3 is TGTGCCAGCAGTGATTGGGGGAGTCTAGACTACGAGCAGTACTTC. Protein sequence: CASSDWGSLDYEQYF.

The CDR3 region has the DNA TGTGCCAGCAGCTTAGGAGGTAGCGGGAGTGTCTATGAGCAGTTCTTC. It encodes CASSLGGSGSVYEQFF. This chain joins TRBV7-9 and TRBJ2-1; 9 nucleotides align to TRBD2. This CDR3 is built from 16 residues. With V trimmed by 1 base and J by 8 bases, 9 bases remained unmatched. Per the germline V gene, CDR1 is SEHNR and CDR2 is FQNEAQ (reference sequence).

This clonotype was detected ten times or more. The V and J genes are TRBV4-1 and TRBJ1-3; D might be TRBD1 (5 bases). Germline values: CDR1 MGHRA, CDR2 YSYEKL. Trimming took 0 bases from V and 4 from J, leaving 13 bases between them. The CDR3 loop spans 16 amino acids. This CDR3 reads CASSQDWQGTGNTIYF. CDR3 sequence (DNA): TGCGCCAGCAGCCAAGATTGGCAGGGAACGGGAAACACCATATATTTT.

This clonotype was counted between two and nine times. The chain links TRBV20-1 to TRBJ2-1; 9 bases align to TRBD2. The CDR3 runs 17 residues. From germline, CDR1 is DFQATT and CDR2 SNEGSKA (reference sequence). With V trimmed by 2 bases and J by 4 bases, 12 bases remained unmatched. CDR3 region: CSARIPSGAKIYNEQFF. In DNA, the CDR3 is TGCAGTGCTAGAATCCCTAGCGGGGCGAAGATTTACAATGAGCAGTTCTTC.

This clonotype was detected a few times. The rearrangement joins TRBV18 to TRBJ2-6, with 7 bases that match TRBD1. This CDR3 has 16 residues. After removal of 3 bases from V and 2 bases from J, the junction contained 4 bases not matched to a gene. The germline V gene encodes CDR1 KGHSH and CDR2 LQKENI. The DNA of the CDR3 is TGTGCCAGCTCACCGGACAGGAATGCTGGGGCCAACGTCCTGACTTTC. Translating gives CASSPDRNAGANVLTF. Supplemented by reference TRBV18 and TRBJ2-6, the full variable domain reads NAGVMQNPRHLVRRRGQEARLRCSPMKGHSHVYWYRQLPEEGLKFMVYLQKENIIDESGMPKERFSAEFPKEGPSILRIQQVVRGDSAAYFCASSPDRNAGANVLTFGAGSRLTVL.

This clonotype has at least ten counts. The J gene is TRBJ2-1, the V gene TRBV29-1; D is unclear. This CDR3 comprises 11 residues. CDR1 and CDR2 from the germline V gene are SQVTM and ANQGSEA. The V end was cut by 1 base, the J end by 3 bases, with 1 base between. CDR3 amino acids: CSVEGYNEQFF. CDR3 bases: TGCAGCGTTGAAGGCTACAATGAGCAGTTCTTC.

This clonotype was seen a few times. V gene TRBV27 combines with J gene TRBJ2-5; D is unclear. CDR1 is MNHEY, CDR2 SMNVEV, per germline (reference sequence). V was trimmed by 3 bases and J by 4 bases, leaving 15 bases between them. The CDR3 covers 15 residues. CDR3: CASSLAAIDSETQYF. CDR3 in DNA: TGTGCCAGCAGTTTGGCGGCAATTGACTCAGAGACCCAGTACTTC.

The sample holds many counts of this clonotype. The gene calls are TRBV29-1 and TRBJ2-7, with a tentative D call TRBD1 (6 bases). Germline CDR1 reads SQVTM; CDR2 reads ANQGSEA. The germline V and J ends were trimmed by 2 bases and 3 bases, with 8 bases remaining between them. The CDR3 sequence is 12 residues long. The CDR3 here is CSVEIRGYEQYF. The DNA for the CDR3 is TGCAGCGTTGAAATCAGGGGCTACGAGCAGTACTTC.

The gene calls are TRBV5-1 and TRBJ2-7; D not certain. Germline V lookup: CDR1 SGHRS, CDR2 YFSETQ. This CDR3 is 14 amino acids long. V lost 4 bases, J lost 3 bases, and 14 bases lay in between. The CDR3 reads CASSGDNTGYEQYF. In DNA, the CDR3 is TGCGCCAGCAGCGGAGACAATACCGGCTACGAGCAGTACTTC.

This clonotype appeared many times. CDR3 in DNA: TGCGCCAGCAGCCCTTCCGGGGTCCTCAATCAGCCCCAGCATTTT. It is translated as CASSPSGVLNQPQHF. The rearrangement uses TRBV5-1 and TRBJ1-5; D not resolved. Germline V gene lookup returns CDR1 SGHRS and CDR2 YFSETQ. This CDR3 comprises 15 residues. Trimming stripped 4 bases from V and 3 bases from J, with 14 bases between.

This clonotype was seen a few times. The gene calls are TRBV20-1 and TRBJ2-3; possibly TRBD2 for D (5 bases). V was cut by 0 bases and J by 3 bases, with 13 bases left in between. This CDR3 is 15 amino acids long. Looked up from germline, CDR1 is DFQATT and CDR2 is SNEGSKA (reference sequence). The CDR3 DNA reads TGCAGTGCTAGAGATGGAGTGAGGGTAACAGATACGCAGTATTTT. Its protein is CSARDGVRVTDTQYF.